This T cell receptor beta chain was observed in a study of shared clonotypes between healthy human individuals (dated by TCRdb to the early 2020s). Regarding the complete study: The cohort included three men and two women between 18 and 49 years of age. For each donor, CD4 naive and CD4 memory were each given three plates, CD8 naive was given two plates, and CD8 memory was given one plate. To estimate repertoire size and how much clonotypes are shared between individuals, the study performed deep sequencing of blood TCR repertoires from a few healthy adults. Per donor, leukapheresis produced somewhere between about 0.8 and 9 billion PBMCs. Different laboratories and diverse techniques were used to prepare libraries and sequence TCR repertoires, to increase sequencing depth and limit assay-specific biases.

The CDR3 starts with the cysteine, ends with the phenylalanine, and has 16 residues. Here the CDR3 DNA is all that survives: 48 bases in frame from base 1. From the germline V gene, CDR1 is MGHRA and CDR2 is YSYEKL. V is trimmed back by 4 bases and J by 5 bases, and the junction contains 12 bases that no gene match accounts for. Donors were healthy HIV-negative adults with no recently reported acute infections or vaccinations. All donors were Caucasian adults living in Nashville, Tennessee, USA. CD4+ T cells were enriched through magnetic negative selection, after which naive cells were positively selected on CD45RA and the remaining negative fraction served as the memory subset. Blood was obtained by leukapheresis, after which PBMCs were separated by Ficoll-Histopaque density gradient centrifugation and cryopreserved in liquid nitrogen vapor phase. Purity and quantity of every magnetically sorted T cell population were checked by analytical flow cytometry. Genomic DNA was isolated from each sorted fraction and quantified by UV absorbance on a Nanodrop 2000c.

Using the deep immunoSEQ assay, TCR CDR3 regions were amplified from genomic DNA by multiplex PCR. Extracted genomic DNA from each cell subset was distributed evenly across all wells of several immunoSEQ 96-well plates, and each plate was treated as a replicate. For sorted subsets, approximately 200 ng of genomic DNA, equivalent to 25,000 to 35,000 T cell genomes, went into each replicate PCR. Purified libraries were measured with a Qubit 3.0 fluorometer, size-checked on a Bioanalyzer 2100, and measured again with the KAPA Library Quantification kit. Every immunoSEQ 96-well plate was sequenced on a separate single-read 150-cycle Illumina NextSeq 550 flow cell. The authors' analysis ran thus. Because only junctional sequences without quality scores were contained in the immunoSEQ output, filtering matching that applied to full-length reads could not be performed. Sequences were annotated with PyIR, a Python wrapper for IgBLAST v1.9, using IMGT germline references to assign V/J genes and CDR3. Reads were removed for weak V/J assignments (E-value above 1e-6), missing CDR3, stop codons, out-of-frame junctions, or ambiguous translated residues. V3J clonotypes were defined by identical inferred V gene, J gene, and CDR3 amino acid sequence. Percentage overlap between repertoires was calculated by dividing the number of shared unique clonotypes by the size of the smaller repertoire. RTK rarefaction, the Chao1 estimator, and Recon v2.1 estimates of unobserved clonotypes were used to assess repertoire richness. OLGA was used to compute generation probabilities for all TCRbeta clonotypes that the gDNA method yielded from several donors. Here the immuneACCESS table is served through TCRdb, limited to in-frame sequences with V and J called. Missing clones are a known gap in these copies; in checked studies unresolved V genes cover under half, and the rest lacks a known reason. V and J calls and clone size come straight from that table; D and trimming were deduced from the DNA. Present in this sample are 2 million to 2.5 million clones, approximately 94% of which were seen just once. About 0.13% of the sample belongs to the ten largest clones.

On this clone itself: No antigen is known for it. Base quality data are lacking; no much larger clone is found one base away.

What the authors observed across the whole study: Larger estimated clonotype richness was generally found for naive subsets than for memory subsets. Because the study included a small number of donors, the genetic and exposure-history diversity represented was limited. Based on pairwise subsampling, the degree of clonotype sharing among donors was expected to be affected by sequencing depth. When a handful of donors were compared, the shared fraction of clonotypes was about 5.2% for naive CD4, around 4% for naive CD8, more than 2% for memory CD4, and 0.4% for memory CD8. Incomplete sequencing was indicated by rarefaction of sorted-subset datasets, despite the large sequencing depth. Only blood was sampled, and tissue TCR repertoires likely differ from those in blood. Higher generation probabilities were observed for clonotypes shared by all four sorted-subset donors than for non-shared clonotypes.

The specimen sequenced was naive CD4+ T cells sorted from blood. The cell subset or site label for this specimen denotes: CD45RA+ positively selected. The receptor chain draws on TRBV4-1 and TRBJ2-7; 9 bases in the junction line up with TRBD2. The TCR sequence derives from a young man in good health. The CDR3 region has the sequence CASSPGTGTSYHEQYF. The DNA sequence reads TGCGCCAGCAGCCCGGGTACCGGGACTAGCTACCACGAGCAGTACTTC.